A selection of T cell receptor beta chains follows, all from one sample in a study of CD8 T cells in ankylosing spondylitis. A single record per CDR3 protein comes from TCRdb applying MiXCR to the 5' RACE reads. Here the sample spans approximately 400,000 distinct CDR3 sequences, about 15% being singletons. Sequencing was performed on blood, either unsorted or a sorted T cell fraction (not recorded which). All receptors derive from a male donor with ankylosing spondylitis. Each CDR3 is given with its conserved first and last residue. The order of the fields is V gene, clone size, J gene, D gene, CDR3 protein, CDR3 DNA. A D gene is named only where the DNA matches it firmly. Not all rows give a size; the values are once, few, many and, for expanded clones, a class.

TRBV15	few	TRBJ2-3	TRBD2	CATSRDPGGVTDTQYF	TGTGCCACCAGCAGAGATCCCGGGGGGGTGACAGATACGCAGTATTTT
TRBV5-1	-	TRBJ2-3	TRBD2	CASRESGAPNTQYF	TGCGCCAGCAGGGAAAGCGGGGCGCCGAATACGCAGTATTTT
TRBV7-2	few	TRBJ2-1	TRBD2	CASSLVLAGGQQFF	TGTGCCAGCAGCTTAGTACTAGCGGGGGGCCAGCAGTTCTTC
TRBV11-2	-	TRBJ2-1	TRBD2	CASSPTSGSFNEQFF	TGTGCCAGCAGCCCGACTAGCGGGAGTTTCAATGAGCAGTTCTTC
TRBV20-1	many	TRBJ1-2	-	CSARTLGYGYTF	TGCAGTGCTAGGACACTCGGCTATGGCTACACCTTC
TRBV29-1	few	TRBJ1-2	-	CSVVPGAGYGYTF	TGCAGCGTTGTCCCGGGGGCAGGCTATGGCTACACCTTC
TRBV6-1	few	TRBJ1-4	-	CASKGGKDEKLFF	TGTGCCAGCAAGGGGGGGAAGGATGAAAAACTGTTTTTT
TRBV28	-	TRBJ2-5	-	CASSFAGTSQETQYF	TGTGCCAGCAGTTTCGCGGGGACTTCTCAAGAGACCCAGTACTTC
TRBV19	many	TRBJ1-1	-	CASSIDAQNGKAFF	TGTGCCAGTAGTATCGACGCTCAAAATGGTAAAGCTTTCTTT
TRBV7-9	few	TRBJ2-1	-	CASSFVYEQFF	TGTGCCAGCAGCTTTGTCTATGAGCAGTTCTTC
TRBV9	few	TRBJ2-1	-	CASSVVAGSSYNEQFF	TGTGCCAGCAGCGTAGTGGCGGGGAGCTCCTACAATGAGCAGTTCTTC
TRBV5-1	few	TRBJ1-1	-	CASSPRVESEAFF	TGCGCCAGCAGCCCTCGTGTTGAGTCTGAAGCTTTCTTT
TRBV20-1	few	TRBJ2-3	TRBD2	CSARGGGAPDTQYF	TGCAGTGCTAGAGGCGGGGGGGCTCCAGATACGCAGTATTTT
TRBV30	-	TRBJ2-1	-	CAWSVPSGDRNEQFF	TGTGCCTGGAGTGTACCATCAGGGGACCGCAATGAGCAGTTCTTC
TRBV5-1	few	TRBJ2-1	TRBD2	CASSPQRGAHNEQFF	TGCGCCAGCAGCCCCCAGCGGGGGGCCCACAATGAGCAGTTCTTC
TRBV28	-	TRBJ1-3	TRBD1	CASSSTGGPISIYF	TGTGCCAGCAGCAGCACAGGGGGCCCGATCAGCATATATTTT
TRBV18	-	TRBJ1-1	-	CASFSRGMNTEAFF	TGTGCCAGCTTCAGTAGGGGGATGAACACTGAAGCTTTCTTT
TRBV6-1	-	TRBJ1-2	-	CASRRDINYGYTF	TGTGCCAGCAGGCGGGACATTAACTATGGCTACACCTTC
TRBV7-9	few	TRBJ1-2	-	CASSLEVAGYTF	TGTGCCAGCAGCTTAGAAGTAGCCGGCTACACCTTC
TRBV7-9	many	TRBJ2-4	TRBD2	CASSLGVAGTQKNIQYF	TGTGCCAGCAGCTTAGGAGTAGCGGGGACTCAAAAAAACATTCAGTACTTC
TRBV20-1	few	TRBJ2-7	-	CSATRQNSYEQYF	TGCAGTGCTACCCGACAGAACTCCTACGAGCAGTACTTC
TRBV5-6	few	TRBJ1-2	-	CASSLDYRTVNYGYTF	TGTGCCAGCAGCTTAGATTACAGAACTGTTAACTATGGCTACACCTTC
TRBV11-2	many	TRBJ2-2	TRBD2	CASSLPGLALNTGELFF	TGTGCCAGCAGCTTACCGGGACTAGCGTTGAACACCGGGGAGCTGTTTTTT
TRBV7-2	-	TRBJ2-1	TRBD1	CASSRQGGVIINEQFF	TGTGCCAGCAGCCGACAGGGCGGTGTAATAATCAATGAGCAGTTCTTC
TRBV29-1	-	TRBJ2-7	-	CSVGEVSSGEQYF	TGCAGCGTTGGGGAGGTTTCATCAGGGGAGCAGTACTTC
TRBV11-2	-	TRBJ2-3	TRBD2	CASSLAGLAGNTQYF	TGTGCCAGCAGCTTAGCGGGACTAGCGGGGAATACGCAGTATTTT
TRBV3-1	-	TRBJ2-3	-	CASSHLKDTDTQYF	TGTGCCAGCAGCCACTTAAAAGACACAGATACGCAGTATTTT
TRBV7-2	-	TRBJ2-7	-	CASTVDLLSYEQYF	TGTGCCAGCACCGTGGACTTACTAAGTTACGAGCAGTACTTC
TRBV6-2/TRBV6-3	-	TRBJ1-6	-	CASSTGGAGSPLHF	TGTGCCAGCAGTACAGGAGGGGCAGGTTCACCCCTCCACTTT
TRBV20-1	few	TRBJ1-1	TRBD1	CSAIQPRGQKSTEAFF	TGCAGTGCTATACAACCTAGGGGGCAAAAGAGCACTGAAGCTTTCTTT
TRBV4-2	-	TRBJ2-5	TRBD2	CASSQGIAGGQETQYF	TGTGCCAGCAGCCAAGGTATAGCGGGGGGCCAAGAGACCCAGTACTTC
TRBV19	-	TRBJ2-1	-	CASSIRKGYNEQFF	TGTGCCAGTAGTATTCGGAAGGGGTACAATGAGCAGTTCTTC
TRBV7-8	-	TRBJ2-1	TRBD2	CASSSRRTSGSSSYNEQFF	TGTGCCAGCAGCTCACGGCGGACTAGCGGGAGCTCGTCGTACAATGAGCAGTTCTTC
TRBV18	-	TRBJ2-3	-	CASSPLVGSTDTQYF	TGTGCCAGCTCACCACTCGTGGGAAGCACAGATACGCAGTATTTT
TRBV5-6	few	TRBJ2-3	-	CASSLRRGPTDTQYF	TGTGCCAGCAGCTTGAGGCGGGGCCCCACAGATACGCAGTATTTT
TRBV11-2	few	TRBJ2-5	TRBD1	CASSLEGRTGATRETQYF	TGTGCCAGCAGCTTAGAGGGCAGGACAGGGGCCACCCGAGAGACCCAGTACTTC
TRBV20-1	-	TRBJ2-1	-	CSASGGALNNEQFF	TGCAGTGCTAGTGGGGGAGCCCTAAACAATGAGCAGTTCTTC
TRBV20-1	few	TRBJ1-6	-	CSAKGLAGTPLHF	TGCAGTGCAAAGGGGCTGGCAGGGACACCCCTCCACTTT
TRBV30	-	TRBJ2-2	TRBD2	CAGTSGRGANTGELFF	TGTGCCGGGACTAGCGGGAGAGGCGCGAACACCGGGGAGCTGTTTTTT
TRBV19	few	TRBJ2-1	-	CASRNRATYRSRNEQFF	TGTGCCAGTAGAAATAGAGCGACTTACCGATCTCGCAATGAGCAGTTCTTC
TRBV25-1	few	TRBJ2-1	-	CASSGWVDPRQFF	TGTGCCAGCAGTGGCTGGGTCGACCCTCGGCAGTTCTTC
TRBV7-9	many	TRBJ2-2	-	CASSSRTTNTGELFF	TGTGCCAGCAGCTCGCGGACTACTAACACCGGGGAGCTGTTTTTT
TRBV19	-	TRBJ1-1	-	CASNLWGNTEAFF	TGTGCCAGTAATCTATGGGGGAACACTGAAGCTTTCTTT
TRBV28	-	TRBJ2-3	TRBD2	CASSLGSLAGGPDTQYF	TGTGCCAGCAGTTTAGGATCGTTAGCGGGAGGTCCAGATACGCAGTATTTT